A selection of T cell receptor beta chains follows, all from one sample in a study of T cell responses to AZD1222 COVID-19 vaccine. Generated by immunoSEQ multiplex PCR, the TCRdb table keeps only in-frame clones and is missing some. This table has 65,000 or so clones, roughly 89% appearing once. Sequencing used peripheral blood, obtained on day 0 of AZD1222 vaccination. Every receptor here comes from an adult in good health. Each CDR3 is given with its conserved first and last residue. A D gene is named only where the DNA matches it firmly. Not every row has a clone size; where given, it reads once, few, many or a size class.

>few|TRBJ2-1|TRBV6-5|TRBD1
TGTGCCAGCAGTTACCCGACAGGGAGCAATGAGCAGTTCTTC
CASSYPTGSNEQFF
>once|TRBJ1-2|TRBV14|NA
TGTGCCAGCAGCCAAGATGTAGGGGCCGGTGGCTACACCTTC
CASSQDVGAGGYTF
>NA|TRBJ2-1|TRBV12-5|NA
TGTGCTAGTGGTTTGGCCGGGGGAGAAGAGCAGTTCTTC
CASGLAGGEEQFF
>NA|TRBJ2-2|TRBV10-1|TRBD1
TGCGCCAGCAGTGATACAGGGGGAGGAACCGGGGAGCTGTTTTTT
CASSDTGGGTGELFF
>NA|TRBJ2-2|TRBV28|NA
TGTGCCAGCAGTTCCGTCGGACATCGGGGCGGGGAGCTGTTTTTT
CASSSVGHRGGELFF
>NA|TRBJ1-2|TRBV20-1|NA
TGCAGTGCTAGTCGGCAGGGGTCGGACGGCTACACCTTC
CSASRQGSDGYTF
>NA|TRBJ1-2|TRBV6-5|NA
TGTGCCAGCAGTTTCGACAGGTTGGATGGCTACACCTTC
CASSFDRLDGYTF
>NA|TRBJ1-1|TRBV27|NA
TGTGCCAGCAGTCTACCCGGGACAGAAGCTTTCTTT
CASSLPGTEAFF
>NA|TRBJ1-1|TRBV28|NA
TGTGCCAGCAGCCATGGATCTCTTGCTTGGGCTTTCTTT
CASSHGSLAWAFF
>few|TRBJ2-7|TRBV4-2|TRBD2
TGTGCCAGCAGCCAAGCTAGCGGCTACGAGCAGTACTTC
CASSQASGYEQYF
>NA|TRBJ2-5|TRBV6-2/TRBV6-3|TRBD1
TGTGCCAGCAGTTACGACAGGGGGACCCAGTACTTC
CASSYDRGTQYF
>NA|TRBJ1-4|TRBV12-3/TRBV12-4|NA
TGTGCCAGCAGTCCCGGGACCGTCGACAAACTGTTTTTT
CASSPGTVDKLFF
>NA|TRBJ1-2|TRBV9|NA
TGTGCCAGCAGCGTAGCCCAGGGCTATGGCTACACCTTC
CASSVAQGYGYTF
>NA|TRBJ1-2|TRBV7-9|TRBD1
TGTGCCAGCAGCTCCGCCACAGGGGACGGCTACACCTTC
CASSSATGDGYTF
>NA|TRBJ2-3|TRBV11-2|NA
TGTGCCAGCAGCTTGCGGACTTACACGCAGTATTTT
CASSLRTYTQYF
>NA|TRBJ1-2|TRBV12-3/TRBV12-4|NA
TGTGCCAGCAGTTCGTCGGGGGATGGCTACACCTTC
CASSSSGDGYTF
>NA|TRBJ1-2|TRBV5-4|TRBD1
TGTGCCAGCAGACGGTGGGGGGCAGGGGGCGATGGCTACACCTTC
CASRRWGAGGDGYTF
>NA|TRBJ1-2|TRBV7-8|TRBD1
TGTGCCAGCAGCCGACAGGGCTCCAACTATGGCTACACCTTC
CASSRQGSNYGYTF
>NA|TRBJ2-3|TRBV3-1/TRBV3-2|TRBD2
TGTGCCAGCAGCCAAAAAAGACTAGCGGGGAACACAGATACGCAGTATTTT
CASSQKRLAGNTDTQYF
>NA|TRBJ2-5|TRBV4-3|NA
TGCGCCAGCAGCCTGACACACCAAGAGACCCAGTACTTC
CASSLTHQETQYF
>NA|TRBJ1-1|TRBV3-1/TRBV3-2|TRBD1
TGTGCCAGCAGCGGATGGACAGGTCAACTTAGGAACACTGAAGCTTTCTTT
CASSGWTGQLRNTEAFF
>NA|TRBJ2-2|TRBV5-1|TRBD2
TGCGCCAGCAGCTTGGGGGCTAGCGGTTTCACCGGGGAGCTGTTTTTT
CASSLGASGFTGELFF
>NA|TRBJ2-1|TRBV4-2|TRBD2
TGTGCCAGCAGCCCTGGGGTCGGGACTAGCGGGCACAATGAGCAGTTCTTC
CASSPGVGTSGHNEQFF
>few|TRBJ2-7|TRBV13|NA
TGTGCCAGCAGCTTAGGCCTCAGGGGTGGATCCGAGCAGTACTTC
CASSLGLRGGSEQYF
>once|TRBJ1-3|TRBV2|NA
TGTGCCAGCAGGGACTCTGGAAACACCATATATTTT
CASRDSGNTIYF
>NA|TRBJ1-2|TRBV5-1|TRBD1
TGCGCCAGCAGCGTGGACAGGCCCCATGGCTACACCTTC
CASSVDRPHGYTF
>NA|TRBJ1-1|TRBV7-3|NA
TGTGCCAGCAGCGCGGGGGCAGGGACTGAAGCTTTCTTT
CASSAGAGTEAFF
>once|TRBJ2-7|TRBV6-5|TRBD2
TGTGCCAGCAGAAGAGGGACTAGCGTAACCTACGAGCAGTACTTC
CASRRGTSVTYEQYF
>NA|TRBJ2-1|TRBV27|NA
TGTGCCAGCGCCCGGGGGTCCTGGATATTCAATGAGCAGTTCTTC
CASARGSWIFNEQFF
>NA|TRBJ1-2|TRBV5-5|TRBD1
TGTGCCAGCAGCTTGGGGCCCAGGGGGCCCAACTATGGCTACACCTTC
CASSLGPRGPNYGYTF
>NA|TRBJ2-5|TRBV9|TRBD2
TGTGCCAGCAGCGTAGCTGGGGAGGGTACGACCCAGTACTTC
CASSVAGEGTTQYF